This is a list of T cell receptor beta chains from one sample in a study of CD8 T cells in ankylosing spondylitis. MiXCR, run by TCRdb on the 5' RACE reads, gives a single entry per CDR3 protein. The sample yields 100,000 or so distinct CDR3 sequences, around 8.3% seen once. The sample comprised blood, either unsorted or a sorted T cell fraction (not recorded which). The receptors shown here come from a male donor with ankylosing spondylitis. CDR3s include the opening cysteine and the closing phenylalanine or tryptophan. A D gene is named only where the DNA matches it firmly. Clone size appears in some rows only: once, few, many, or a class for an expanded clone.

J gene	V gene	clone size	D gene	CDR3 DNA	CDR3 protein
TRBJ2-5	TRBV9	NA	NA	TGTGCCAGCAGCGGGGCGGAGACCCAGTACTTC	CASSGAETQYF
TRBJ2-7	TRBV5-5	few	NA	TGTGCCAGCAGCACGGCTGTCGAGGCCTACGAGCAGTACTTC	CASSTAVEAYEQYF
TRBJ1-5	TRBV21-1	many	NA	TGTGCCAGCGAACAGGGGGCGGGGAATCAGCCCCAGCATTTT	CASEQGAGNQPQHF
TRBJ2-7	TRBV6-2/TRBV6-3	many	TRBD2	TGTGCCAGCACTACCATTCCCGTACTAGCGGGAGGGCCCATATCCTACGAGCAGTACTTC	CASTTIPVLAGGPISYEQYF
TRBJ2-1	TRBV5-6	few	TRBD2	TGTGCCAGCAGCGCAGGACTAGCGGGAAACAATGAGCAGTTCTTC	CASSAGLAGNNEQFF
TRBJ2-2	TRBV7-9	few	NA	TGTGCCAGCAGCTTAGGAGGAGGAAACACCGGGGAGCTGTTTTTT	CASSLGGGNTGELFF
TRBJ2-7	TRBV15	many	NA	TGTGCCACCAGCTTGGAGGAGGGGGCCTACGAGCAGTACTTC	CATSLEEGAYEQYF
TRBJ2-5	TRBV2	NA	NA	TGTGCCAGCAGTGAGGAACAAAATCAAGAGACCCAGTACTTC	CASSEEQNQETQYF
TRBJ2-1	TRBV20-1	few	NA	TGCAGTGCCCACCCCGAGAGGTCCTACAATGAGCAGTTCTTC	CSAHPERSYNEQFF
TRBJ2-1	TRBV15	many	NA	TGTGCCACCAGCAGAGAGGAACGGATCGAGCAGTTCTTC	CATSREERIEQFF
TRBJ2-1	TRBV10-1	many	NA	TGCGCCAGCAGTAACCGACTGGGGGATGAGCAGTTCTTC	CASSNRLGDEQFF
TRBJ2-1	TRBV10-2	NA	TRBD2	TGCGCCAGCAGTGAGATAGCGGGAGGGGTTGAGCAGTTCTTC	CASSEIAGGVEQFF
TRBJ2-1	TRBV19	once	NA	TGTGCCAATAGCCGCGGGACAGCCAATGAGCAGTTCTTC	CANSRGTANEQFF
TRBJ2-1	TRBV29-1	many	NA	TGCAGCGTTGAAGCTGGGGCGGACGGTGAGCAGTTCTTC	CSVEAGADGEQFF
TRBJ2-1	TRBV19	few	NA	TGTGCCAGTAGTATCTTCCGGGACTGGTTCTTC	CASSIFRDWFF
TRBJ2-3	TRBV7-9	few	NA	TGTGCCAGCACCCCTTTTGGTGAGGGCGCAGATACGCAGTATTTT	CASTPFGEGADTQYF
TRBJ2-7	TRBV14	NA	NA	TGTGCCAGCGGTACGCGGTACGAGCAGTACTTC	CASGTRYEQYF
TRBJ2-3	TRBV7-9	many	NA	TGTGCCAGCAGCCCCCTCGAGGATCCCACAGATACGCAGTATTTT	CASSPLEDPTDTQYF
TRBJ1-2	TRBV25-1	few	NA	TGTGCCAGCAGTGGGACCCGGGGAACCACCATTGGCTACACCTTC	CASSGTRGTTIGYTF
TRBJ2-7	TRBV20-1	NA	TRBD2	TGCAGTGCTAGAGCCCCATTAGCGGGTCCCTCCTACGAGCAGTACTTC	CSARAPLAGPSYEQYF
TRBJ2-1	TRBV19	NA	NA	TGTGCCAGTAGTATAGTTAGCGGAGCTTACAATGAGCAGTTCTTC	CASSIVSGAYNEQFF
TRBJ2-2	TRBV19	few	NA	TGTGCCAGTAGTATAAGGAGACAGCTTGGGGAGCTGTTTTTT	CASSIRRQLGELFF
TRBJ2-1	TRBV3-1	NA	TRBD2	TGTGCCAGCAGCCATACCCCCGGGACTAGCGGGAGGGTCAATGAGCAGTTCTTC	CASSHTPGTSGRVNEQFF
TRBJ2-1	TRBV20-1	NA	TRBD2	TGCAGATCTAGCGGGAGTGCCTACAATGAGCAGTTCTTC	CRSSGSAYNEQFF
TRBJ2-3	TRBV13	many	TRBD2	TGTGCCAGCAGCCTCGGGACTAGCGGGATTCTCACAGATACGCAGTATTTT	CASSLGTSGILTDTQYF
TRBJ2-7	TRBV2	once	TRBD2	TGTGCCAGCGCGCCGGGACTAACTCCCTACGAGCAGTACTTC	CASAPGLTPYEQYF
TRBJ2-7	TRBV27	NA	NA	TGTGCCAGCAGTCGAGAAAGGGACTACGAGCAGTACTTC	CASSRERDYEQYF
TRBJ2-7	TRBV9	few	NA	TGTGCCAGCAGCGTAGCTGTTGGGGCTTCCTACGAGCAGTACTTC	CASSVAVGASYEQYF
TRBJ2-2	TRBV5-1	few	TRBD2	TGCGCCAGCAGCTTGCCGGCGGGAGGGCCTGTCACCGGGGAGCTGTTTTTT	CASSLPAGGPVTGELFF
TRBJ1-1	TRBV7-8	NA	NA	TGTGCCAGCAAGAACAGGGTGAACACTGAAGCTTTCTTT	CASKNRVNTEAFF
TRBJ1-2	TRBV29-1	NA	TRBD1	TGCAGCGTAAAGGACAGGGCCCTCACTAACTATGGCTACACCTTC	CSVKDRALTNYGYTF
TRBJ1-4	TRBV11-2	NA	NA	TGTGCCAGCAGCTTAGAGGACATTTTGGGTGAAAAACTGTTTTTT	CASSLEDILGEKLFF
TRBJ1-2	TRBV11-2	many	NA	TGTGCCAGCAGCTTAGATCTAGACAGCAACTATGGCTACACCTTC	CASSLDLDSNYGYTF
TRBJ1-3	TRBV13	few	NA	TGTGCCAGCGGCCTCCCCAATTCTGGAAACACCATATATTTT	CASGLPNSGNTIYF
TRBJ2-6	TRBV11-2	few	NA	TGTGCCAGCAGCTTAGAACCGGCTTTCTCTGGGGCCAACGTCCTGACTTTC	CASSLEPAFSGANVLTF
TRBJ2-3	TRBV5-1	NA	TRBD1	TGCGCCAGCAGCCGAACCGCTGGGACAGGGCGCACAGATACGCAGTATTTT	CASSRTAGTGRTDTQYF
TRBJ2-2	TRBV7-2	NA	NA	TGTGCCAGCAGCGTCCGATGGACCGACCCGAACACCGGGGAGCTGTTTTTT	CASSVRWTDPNTGELFF
TRBJ2-3	TRBV7-2	few	NA	TGTGCCAGCAGCTTAGCGAACGGCGGGTACCTCACAGATACGCAGTATTTT	CASSLANGGYLTDTQYF
TRBJ2-7	TRBV7-2	few	TRBD1	TGTGCCAGCAGCCCTACCGGGACAGTCTACGAGCAGTACTTC	CASSPTGTVYEQYF
TRBJ2-3	TRBV2	few	NA	TGTGCCAGCATGGTGTTGGGCGGGATTAGCACAGATACGCAGTATTTT	CASMVLGGISTDTQYF
TRBJ1-3	TRBV27	many	NA	TGTGCCAGCAGACCGGGATTTAGCTCTGGAAACACCATATATTTT	CASRPGFSSGNTIYF
TRBJ2-2	TRBV13	NA	NA	TGTGCCAGCAGCTTACAAACCGGGGAGCTGTTTTTT	CASSLQTGELFF
TRBJ2-5	TRBV7-9	NA	NA	TGTGCCAGCAGCTTGGACCCGGATGAGACCCAGTACTTC	CASSLDPDETQYF
TRBJ2-7	TRBV20-1	many	TRBD2	TGCAGTGCTAGCGGGAGGGTGTCGTACGAGCAGTACTTC	CSASGRVSYEQYF
TRBJ2-1	TRBV20-1	many	NA	TGCAGTGCTAGGAACAAGACTAGTGTGAGTATGAATGAGCAGTTCTTC	CSARNKTSVSMNEQFF
TRBJ2-5	TRBV2	few	NA	TGTGCCAGCCGACCGGGAGCGAAAGAGACCCAGTACTTC	CASRPGAKETQYF
TRBJ2-7	TRBV9	NA	TRBD2	TGTGCCAGCAGCGTAGAGGGACTAGCGCCTCACTCCTACGAGCAGTACTTC	CASSVEGLAPHSYEQYF
TRBJ1-4	TRBV7-9	few	NA	TGTGCCGTCGGAGGTGGGGGGACTAATGAAAAACTGTTTTTT	CAVGGGGTNEKLFF
TRBJ2-7	TRBV20-1	NA	TRBD2	TGCAGTGCCAACCCCCTGACTAGCGGGACGACCTACGAGCAGTACTTC	CSANPLTSGTTYEQYF
TRBJ2-5	TRBV7-9	NA	TRBD1	TGTGCCAGCAGCCTCGGGACAGGGCCGCAGGAGACCCAGTACTTC	CASSLGTGPQETQYF
TRBJ2-5	TRBV24-1	NA	NA	TGTGCCACCAGTGATCAAAGGGGGATTGAAGAGACCCAGTACTTC	CATSDQRGIEETQYF
TRBJ2-1	TRBV27	few	TRBD2	TGTGCCAGCAGCCTCGGGAGGCCCTACAATGAGCAGTTCTTC	CASSLGRPYNEQFF
TRBJ1-2	TRBV29-1	many	NA	TGCAGCGTTGAAGATAACTTTTATGGCTACACCTTC	CSVEDNFYGYTF
TRBJ2-2	TRBV7-9	many	NA	TGTGCCAGCAGCTTCTCGGGATCCGGGGAGCTGTTTTTT	CASSFSGSGELFF
TRBJ2-1	TRBV29-1	many	TRBD2	TGCAGCGTTGAACAACATGAGGCCTGGACTAGCTCCTACAATGAGCAGTTCTTC	CSVEQHEAWTSSYNEQFF
TRBJ2-1	TRBV7-9	few	NA	TGTGCCAGCAGCCCCCCCCAGGGAGACACCTACAATGAGCAGTTCTTC	CASSPPQGDTYNEQFF
TRBJ1-1	TRBV4-1	few	NA	TGCGCCAGCAGCCGTTTACCGGGGACGATCACTGAAGCTTTCTTT	CASSRLPGTITEAFF
TRBJ1-6	TRBV4-2	many	NA	TGTGCCAGCAGCCAAGGGACAGAGTCCTTTTATAATTCACCCCTCCACTTT	CASSQGTESFYNSPLHF
TRBJ1-2	TRBV7-9	many	TRBD1	TGTGCCAGCAGCTCGACCGGGACAGGGCCCTCCTATGGCTACACCTTC	CASSSTGTGPSYGYTF
TRBJ1-1	TRBV5-1	many	TRBD1	TGCGCCAGCAGCTTGGCCTTAACAGGGGACACTGAAGCTTTCTTT	CASSLALTGDTEAFF